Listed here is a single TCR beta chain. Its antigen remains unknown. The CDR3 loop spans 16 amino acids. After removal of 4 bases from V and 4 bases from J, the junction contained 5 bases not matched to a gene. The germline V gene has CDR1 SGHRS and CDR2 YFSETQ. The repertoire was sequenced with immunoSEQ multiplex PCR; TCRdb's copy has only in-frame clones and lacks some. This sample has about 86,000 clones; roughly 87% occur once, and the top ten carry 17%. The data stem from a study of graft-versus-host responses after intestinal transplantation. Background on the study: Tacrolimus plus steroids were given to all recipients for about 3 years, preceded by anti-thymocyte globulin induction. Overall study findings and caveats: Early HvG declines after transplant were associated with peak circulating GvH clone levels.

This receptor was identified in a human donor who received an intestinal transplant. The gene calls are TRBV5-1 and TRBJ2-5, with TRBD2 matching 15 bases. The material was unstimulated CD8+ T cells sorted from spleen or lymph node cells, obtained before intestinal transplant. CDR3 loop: CASSPRTSGGGETQYF. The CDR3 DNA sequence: TGCGCCAGCAGCCCCAGGACTAGCGGGGGGGGAGAGACCCAGTACTTC.